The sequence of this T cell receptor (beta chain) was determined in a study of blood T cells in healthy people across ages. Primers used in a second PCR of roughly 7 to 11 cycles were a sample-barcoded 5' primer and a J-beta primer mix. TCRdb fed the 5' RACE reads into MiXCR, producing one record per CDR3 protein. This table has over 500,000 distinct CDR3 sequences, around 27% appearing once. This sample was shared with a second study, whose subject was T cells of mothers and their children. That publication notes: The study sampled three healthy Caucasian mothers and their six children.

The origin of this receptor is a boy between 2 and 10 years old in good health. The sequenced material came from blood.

For the CDR3, the DNA is TGTGCCAGCAGCCCTACGTGGAGCGTCCAAGAGACCCAGTACTTC. This sequence encodes CASSPTWSVQETQYF. This chain connects TRBV27 to TRBJ2-5; D not certain. Germline V gene sequence: CDR1 MNHEY, CDR2 SMNVEV (reference sequence). This CDR3 region has 15 residues. Trimming removed 6 bases from V and 1 base from J, with 15 bases in between.